One and the same sample provided the 7 T cell receptor beta chains below, sequenced in a study of cytomegalovirus exposure and HLA in healthy donors. PCR used 60 Vbeta primers and 13 Jbeta primers. The data were produced by immunoSEQ multiplex PCR, yet TCRdb's version contains in-frame clones alone and is incomplete. The repertoire consists of some 150,000 clones, with roughly four fifths occurring once and the leading ten covering roughly 7.3%. The sequencing input was PBMCs. The receptors shown here come from a man aged 25 to 40 in good health and CMV-seronegative.

The chain uses TRBV9 and TRBJ1-5, with 12 bases matching TRBD1. Losses at the gene ends were 0 bases for V and 4 bases for J; bases not matched to a gene: 14. The CDR3 sequence is 20 residues long. Germline V gene lookup returns CDR1 SGDLS and CDR2 YYNGEE. This CDR3 reads CASSVARPGQGASANQPQHF. The CDR3 DNA reads as TGTGCCAGCAGCGTAGCCCGTCCGGGACAGGGGGCGAGCGCGAATCAGCCCCAGCATTTT.

The V call is TRBV7-6, the J call TRBJ2-7; D may be TRBD2 (5 bases). The CDR3 sequence is 10 residues long. The germline V and J ends were trimmed by 5 bases and 12 bases, with 11 bases remaining between them. Per germline, CDR1 SGHVS and CDR2 FNYEAQ. CDR3 nucleotide sequence: TGTGCCAGCAGCCTGGAGGCTGTGTACTTC. Translation gives CASSLEAVYF.

The chain carries TRBV18 and TRBJ2-7, with TRBD1 matching over 7 bases. This CDR3 spans 16 amino acids. Germline assignment: CDR1 KGHSH and CDR2 LQKENI. V shed 2 bases, J shed 1 base, and the junction held 8 bases outside the gene matches. In DNA form, the CDR3 reads TGTGCCAGCTCACCATTACCGGGACAGACTTCCTACGAGCAGTACTTC. Translating gives CASSPLPGQTSYEQYF.

The chain has TRBV6-6 and TRBJ1-2; 7 bases fit TRBD1. Germline loops: CDR1 MNHNY, CDR2 SVGAGI (reference sequence). The ends lost 4 bases at V and 3 bases at J; junction bases unmatched: 11. This CDR3 region has 16 residues. As DNA, the CDR3 is TGTGCCAGCAGTTCAAGAGGGGGCGCTCTGGACTATGGCTACACCTTC. Protein sequence: CASSSRGGALDYGYTF.

This chain joins TRBV7-8 and TRBJ1-6; 7 bases align to TRBD1. There are 17 residues in the CDR3. Per germline, CDR1 SGHVS and CDR2 FQNEAQ. J gave up 5 bases and V 4 bases, and 11 bases lay outside the gene matches. The CDR3 DNA reads as TGTGCCAGCAGCTATGGTAATGTCGACAGGGATAATTCACCCCTCCACTTT. Protein product: CASSYGNVDRDNSPLHF.

This chain uses TRBV7-2 with TRBJ2-5; perhaps TRBD2 as D (5 bases). The V gene lost 1 base and the J gene lost 2 bases, with 11 bases spanning the gap. This CDR3 is 15 amino acids long. Germline CDR1 and CDR2: SGHTA and FQGNSA. CDR3 residues: CASSLGASLQETQYF. In DNA form, the CDR3 reads TGTGCCAGCAGCTTAGGGGCTAGCTTGCAAGAGACCCAGTACTTC.

The rearrangement links TRBV5-6 to TRBJ1-5; TRBD1 matches 8 bases. After removal of 3 bases from V and 6 bases from J, the junction contained 17 bases not matched to a gene. In germline, CDR1 is SGHDT, CDR2 YYEEEE. The CDR3 loop spans 18 amino acids. CDR3 coding DNA: TGTGCCAGCAGCTCGTGGGACAGGAGATATGAAACGGGTCAGCCCCAGCATTTT. Its protein product is CASSSWDRRYETGQPQHF.